Following are 9 T cell receptor beta chains from one sample sequenced in a study of OX40 agonist ivuxolimab in advanced cancers. The assay was immunoSEQ multiplex PCR, and TCRdb's table has in-frame clones only and misses some. The repertoire has tens of thousands of clones, about 80% of them found once; the top ten carry 0.55% to 0.8%. The material was CD4+ or CD8+ T cells sorted from blood, obtained in a trial of the OX40 agonist ivuxolimab. The receptors derive from an adult with an advanced solid tumor such as melanoma, head and neck, liver or kidney cancer.

The V gene is TRBV11-3, the J gene TRBJ2-5; a possible D gene is TRBD1 (6 bases). There are 14 residues in the CDR3. Germline V gene sequence: CDR1 SGHNT, CDR2 YENEEA. V lost 5 bases to trimming and J lost 2 bases, with 12 bases between them. The CDR3 DNA reads as TGTGCCAGCAGCGCCAGGGGTATGCAAGAGACCCAGTACTTC. Translated, it gives CASSARGMQETQYF.

This clone has more than one count but fewer than ten. J is TRBJ2-7 and V is TRBV2; D possibly corresponds to TRBD1 (6 bases). The CDR3 runs to 14 residues. Trimming removed 6 bases at V and 7 bases at J, with 19 bases between. Germline-derived CDR1 and CDR2 are SNHLY and FYNNEI. CDR3: CASSHPTGWIEQYF. In nucleotides, the CDR3 is TGTGCCAGCAGCCACCCTACAGGGTGGATAGAGCAGTACTTC.

CDR3 amino acids: CASSLGTGNTEAFF. DNA for the CDR3: TGCGCCAGCAGCCTAGGGACGGGGAACACTGAAGCTTTCTTT. The V gene is TRBV4-1, the J gene TRBJ1-1; possibly TRBD1 for D (5 bases). The CDR3 length is 14 residues. Germline V lookup: CDR1 MGHRA, CDR2 YSYEKL. V lost 4 bases to trimming and J lost 1 base, with 10 bases between them.

The V gene is TRBV6-4, the J gene TRBJ2-1; weak D call: TRBD2 (7 bases). Trimming shortened V by 5 bases and J by 7 bases, and 18 bases separated the two germline ends. The germline V gene has CDR1 MRHNA and CDR2 SNTAGT. CDR3 length: 15 amino acids. CDR3: CASSPLGGPGNEQFF. CDR3 DNA: TGTGCCAGCAGTCCACTCGGGGGGCCAGGAAATGAGCAGTTCTTC.

V is TRBV9 and J is TRBJ2-5; 12 nucleotides match TRBD2. Germline CDR1 SGDLS, CDR2 YYNGEE. The CDR3 contains 16 residues. Germline trimming cut 2 bases from V and 7 bases from J; bases unmatched to any gene: 9. CDR3 sequence: CASSVTGTSGLVTQYF. Written as DNA, the CDR3 is TGTGCCAGCAGCGTGACCGGGACTAGCGGGCTTGTGACCCAGTACTTC.

The chain is built from TRBV9 and TRBJ1-1; no clear D. CDR3 size: 14 residues. V was pared by 0 bases and J by 2 bases, with 8 bases between. The germline V gene has CDR1 SGDLS and CDR2 YYNGEE. CDR3 amino acids: CASSVEYGNTEAFF. DNA for the CDR3: TGTGCCAGCAGCGTAGAGTACGGAAACACTGAAGCTTTCTTT.

The V gene is TRBV10-3, the J gene TRBJ2-7; D not certain. CDR1 and CDR2 from the germline V gene are ENHRY and SYGVKD. Deletions cut 3 bases from V and 3 bases from J, with 15 bases between. CDR3 length: 15 residues. In DNA, the CDR3 is TGTGCCATCAGTGATTATTCGGACGGGTACTACGAGCAGTACTTC. Protein product: CAISDYSDGYYEQYF.

The V and J genes are TRBV7-2 and TRBJ2-1, with 8 bases aligning to TRBD2. This CDR3 has 17 residues. Germline values: CDR1 SGHTA, CDR2 FQGNSA. The V and J ends lost 0 bases and 5 bases, in that order; junction bases with no gene match: 9. The CDR3 here is CASSLATRGTSHNEQFF. CDR3 bases: TGTGCCAGCAGCTTAGCTACCCGGGGGACTAGTCACAATGAGCAGTTCTTC.

V gene TRBV21-1 combines with J gene TRBJ1-3; the table's D gene call, TRBD1, was not cross checked with the DNA. TRBV21-1 is a known pseudogene. The CDR3 sequence is 17 residues long. This CDR3 reads CASSKAGRVKSGNTIYF. The DNA of the CDR3 is TGTGCCAGCAGCAAAGCGGGCAGGGTCAAATCGGGAAACACCATATATTTT.